Each of the 24 T cell receptor beta chains below was sequenced from the same sample in a study of T cell changes during pregnancy in multiple sclerosis. The method was immunoSEQ multiplex PCR; TCRdb's version includes in-frame clones alone and lacks a portion of them. The data contain tens of thousands of clones, roughly nine tenths of them seen just once; the ten biggest clones take up about 5.8%. Sequencing was performed on CD8+ T cells from peripheral blood mononuclear cells, taken before pregnancy. These receptors originate from a female donor with multiple sclerosis, enrolled in a pregnancy study.

In nucleotides, the CDR3 is TGTGCCAGCAGCCAATCGCCGGGACTAGCTTACGAGCAGTACTTC. Translated: CASSQSPGLAYEQYF. The chain combines TRBV16 with TRBJ2-7, with 9 nucleotides matching TRBD2. Germline V gives CDR1 KGHSY, CDR2 FQNENV. J gave up 4 bases and V 0 bases, and 4 bases lay outside the gene matches. This CDR3 is 15 amino acids long.

The V call is TRBV2, the J call TRBJ2-7; the D gene is possibly TRBD2 (5 bases). The CDR3 is 14 residues long. Germline loops: CDR1 SNHLY, CDR2 FYNNEI. Trimming took 7 bases from V and 3 from J, leaving 16 bases between them. The CDR3 loop is CASNLEGSGYEQYF. CDR3 nucleotide sequence: TGTGCCAGCAATCTCGAGGGTTCAGGCTACGAGCAGTACTTC.

The chain carries TRBV2 and TRBJ2-5, with TRBD2 matching 7 bases. The CDR3 loop spans 11 amino acids. J was trimmed by 5 bases and V by 8 bases; bases with no gene match: 2. Germline CDR1 SNHLY, CDR2 FYNNEI. This chain's CDR3 is CASYGGETQYF. The CDR3 coding sequence is TGTGCCAGCTACGGGGGGGAGACCCAGTACTTC.

This clone was counted a single time. V gene TRBV18 combines with J gene TRBJ2-7, with 8 bases aligning to TRBD1. Unmatched junction bases numbered 6, after V lost 1 base and J lost 4 bases. The CDR3 has 15 residues. Germline V CDR1 and CDR2: KGHSH, LQKENI. CDR3 sequence reads: CASSPQQGDYYEQYF. CDR3 coding DNA: TGTGCCAGCTCACCACAACAGGGGGATTATTACGAGCAGTACTTC. Drawing the rest from reference TRBV18 and TRBJ2-7, the complete variable domain is NAGVMQNPRHLVRRRGQEARLRCSPMKGHSHVYWYRQLPEEGLKFMVYLQKENIIDESGMPKERFSAEFPKEGPSILRIQQVVRGDSAAYFCASSPQQGDYYEQYFGPGTRLTVT.

The gene calls are TRBV7-9 and TRBJ2-4, with a possible D match to TRBD2 (7 bases). In germline, CDR1 is SEHNR, CDR2 FQNEAQ (reference sequence). The ends were cut back, 5 bases at V and 0 bases at J, with 17 bases in the middle. There are 17 residues in the CDR3. This CDR3 reads CASSPRGGGEAKNIQYF. The CDR3 nucleotides are TGTGCCAGCAGCCCAAGAGGGGGGGGAGAAGCCAAAAACATTCAGTACTTC.

As DNA, the CDR3 is TGCGCCAGCAGCTTAGGAGGGTACGAGCAGTACTTC. Protein product: CASSLGGYEQYF. This chain joins TRBV5-1 and TRBJ2-7; D possibly corresponds to TRBD2 (6 bases). This CDR3 region has 12 residues. V lost 2 bases, J lost 4 bases, and 7 bases lay in between. Germline V gene data show CDR1 as SGHRS and CDR2 as YFSETQ.

The chain links TRBV4-1 to TRBJ1-2; D unresolved. Per the germline V gene, CDR1 is MGHRA and CDR2 is YSYEKL. CDR3 length equals 13 residues. V was trimmed by 3 bases and J by 6 bases, leaving 11 bases between them. Here the CDR3 reads CASSHGQTDGYTF. The CDR3 bases are TGCGCCAGCAGCCATGGGCAAACGGATGGCTACACCTTC.

The CDR3 protein is CASSFQGTTRETQYF. The CDR3 DNA reads TGTGCCAGCAGCTTCCAGGGGACCACCCGGGAGACCCAGTACTTC. The chain combines TRBV5-4 with TRBJ2-5; maybe TRBD1 (6 bases). This CDR3 contains 15 residues. The germline CDR1 and CDR2 sequences are SGHNT and YYREEE (reference sequence). Trimming removed 2 bases at V and 5 bases at J, with 16 bases between.

The chain links TRBV7-3 to TRBJ1-2; D may be TRBD1 (5 bases). Germline V gives CDR1 SGHTA, CDR2 FQGTGA. CDR3 length: 15 amino acids. V was clipped by 5 bases and J by 2 bases, with 15 bases between them. The CDR3 loop reads CASSPSGAGNYGYTF. CDR3 bases: TGTGCCAGCAGCCCGTCCGGAGCAGGGAACTATGGCTACACCTTC.

The gene calls are TRBV5-1 and TRBJ2-5, with TRBD1 matching over 7 bases. The CDR3 covers 15 residues. J lost 2 bases, V lost 4 bases, and 8 bases had no gene match. Germline-derived CDR1 and CDR2 are SGHRS and YFSETQ. The DNA of the CDR3 is TGCGCCAGCAGCCCGCCGACAGGGTCTCAAGAGACCCAGTACTTC. Translating it yields CASSPPTGSQETQYF.

V usage is TRBV6-1 and J usage is TRBJ2-7; TRBD2 might be the D (6 bases). V was cut by 1 base and J by 3 bases, with 13 bases left in between. This CDR3 is built from 15 residues. Looked up from germline, CDR1 is MNHNS and CDR2 is SASEGT. The CDR3 bases are TGTGCCAGCAGTGAAGTAGCGGACCCTATCTACGAGCAGTACTTC. Its protein product is CASSEVADPIYEQYF.

This chain connects TRBV6-1 to TRBJ2-5, with 7 bases aligning to TRBD1. Trimming cost V 1 base and J 2 bases; bases outside gene matches: 10. Germline V gene sequence: CDR1 MNHNS, CDR2 SASEGT. The CDR3 totals 17 residues. The CDR3 bases are TGTGCCAGCAGTGAAGGGGTGGGGACAGAACTTCAAGAGACCCAGTACTTC. This sequence encodes CASSEGVGTELQETQYF.

This chain joins TRBV29-1 and TRBJ1-1, with D possibly matching TRBD1 (5 bases). The germline V and J ends were trimmed by 1 base and 3 bases, with 12 bases remaining between them. The CDR3 extends over 14 amino acids. Germline assignment: CDR1 SQVTM and CDR2 ANQGSEA. The CDR3 DNA reads TGCAGCGTTGAAGGGGGCAGCATATACACTGAAGCTTTCTTT. This sequence encodes CSVEGGSIYTEAFF.

This sequence joins TRBV19 and TRBJ1-1; TRBD1 matches 7 bases. Germline V gene data show CDR1 as LNHDA and CDR2 as SQIVND (reference sequence). J gave up 6 bases and V 2 bases, and 0 bases lay outside the gene matches. The CDR3 spans 12 residues. CDR3: CASSITGAEAFF. CDR3 DNA: TGTGCCAGTAGTATAACAGGGGCTGAAGCTTTCTTT.

The gene calls are TRBV7-6 and TRBJ2-3; D may be TRBD2 (6 bases). Trimming cost V 6 bases and J 0 bases, with 13 bases left between them. Germline CDR1 is SGHVS and CDR2 is FNYEAQ. CDR3 size: 15 residues. CDR3 protein: CASSRVGGSTDTQYF. CDR3 DNA: TGTGCCAGCAGTAGAGTGGGGGGTAGCACAGATACGCAGTATTTT.

V usage is TRBV27 and J usage is TRBJ2-5, with 9 bases aligning to TRBD2. Germline CDR1 is MNHEY and CDR2 is SMNVEV (reference sequence). This CDR3 spans 16 amino acids. The V and J ends lost 2 bases and 5 bases, in that order; junction bases with no gene match: 9. CDR3: CASSLASGGPLETQYF. In DNA, the CDR3 is TGTGCCAGCAGTTTAGCCAGCGGGGGGCCGCTTGAGACCCAGTACTTC.

J is TRBJ1-4 and V is TRBV15; D unclear. The CDR3 runs to 13 residues. The ends were cut back, 4 bases at V and 5 bases at J, with 8 bases in the middle. Germline CDR1 and CDR2: LNHNV and YYDKDF (reference sequence). The CDR3: CATSNRRNEKLFF. CDR3 sequence (DNA): TGTGCCACCAGCAACAGAAGAAATGAAAAACTGTTTTTT.

The chain links TRBV29-1 to TRBJ2-1; TRBD1 agrees at 7 bases. In germline, CDR1 is SQVTM, CDR2 ANQGSEA. J lost 3 bases, V lost 4 bases, and 3 bases had no gene match. The CDR3 spans 13 residues. In nucleotides, the CDR3 is TGCAGCGTTGTAGGGACAGACTACAATGAGCAGTTCTTC. This encodes CSVVGTDYNEQFF.

The chain employs TRBV9 and TRBJ2-1, with TRBD1 as a possible D gene (6 bases). Trimming stripped 3 bases from V and 3 bases from J, with 19 bases between. The CDR3 sequence is 17 residues long. Germline V gene data show CDR1 as SGDLS and CDR2 as YYNGEE. CDR3 coding DNA: TGTGCCAGCAGCGGCGCCTGGGACACGTCAAACTACAATGAGCAGTTCTTC. It encodes CASSGAWDTSNYNEQFF.

J is TRBJ2-5 and V is TRBV9, with D uncertain. V was pared by 3 bases and J by 5 bases, with 11 bases between. Germline V gives CDR1 SGDLS, CDR2 YYNGEE. This CDR3 contains 13 residues. CDR3 sequence (DNA): TGTGCCAGCAGCGAAACATCCGGGGAGACCCAGTACTTC. Translating gives CASSETSGETQYF. The whole variable domain, filled in from reference TRBV9 and TRBJ2-5, reads DSGVTQTPKHLITATGQRVTLRCSPRSGDLSVYWYQQSLDQGLQFLIQYYNGEERAKGNILERFSAQQFPDLHSELNLSSLELGDSALYFCASSETSGETQYFGPGTRLLVL.

The chain has TRBV5-5 and TRBJ1-5; D is unresolved. Germline CDR1 is SGHKS and CDR2 is YYEKEE (reference sequence). Trimming pared 4 bases from V and 3 bases from J, leaving 11 bases between. This CDR3 region has 14 residues. This CDR3 reads CASSSGEVNQPQHF. CDR3 nucleotide sequence: TGTGCCAGCAGCAGCGGGGAAGTCAATCAGCCCCAGCATTTT.

This clone appeared once. V and J are TRBV7-3 and TRBJ2-5; TRBD2 matches at 10 bases. The germline V gene has CDR1 SGHTA and CDR2 FQGTGA. The length of the CDR3 is 16 residues. V dropped 1 base and J dropped 5; count of bases not matched to a gene: 7. CDR3 sequence (DNA): TGTGCCAGCAGCTTAATGAGCGGGGGGGCGCGGGAGACCCAGTACTTC. This encodes CASSLMSGGARETQYF.

The chain carries TRBV11-2 and TRBJ2-7, with 8 bases identical to TRBD1. Germline trimming cut 5 bases from V and 4 bases from J; bases unmatched to any gene: 7. The CDR3 has 14 residues. The germline V gene has CDR1 SGHAT and CDR2 FQNNGV. The CDR3, as DNA: TGTGCCAGCAGCCTCGGACAGGGCCTTTACGAGCAGTACTTC. As protein: CASSLGQGLYEQYF.

This chain connects TRBV6-6 to TRBJ2-7; 7 nucleotides align to TRBD2. The CDR3 has 16 amino acids. V lost 8 bases and J lost 2; bases outside the gene matches: 15. The germline V gene encodes CDR1 MNHNY and CDR2 SVGAGI (reference sequence). The chain's CDR3 is CASGTPGGTLTYEQYF. CDR3 coding DNA: TGTGCCAGCGGTACCCCCGGGGGGACTCTAACCTACGAGCAGTACTTC.